The clone carrying this T cell receptor beta chain was found a few times. Its antigen remains unknown. TCRdb reanalysed the 5' RACE reads using MiXCR and keeps one entry per CDR3 protein. The repertoire consists of 410,000 or so distinct CDR3 sequences, with 20% to 25% occurring once and the leading ten covering 13%. The data were obtained in a study of T-cell memory formation after mild COVID-19. Study-level information: TCR clusters mostly belonged to single donors. General observations from the study: Whether second-wave clones peaking at day 37 were SARS-CoV-2 specific went unconfirmed. Clones which contracted sat mainly in CM and EM if CD4+, and in EMRA if CD8+. The finding that pre-infection memory included some responding clones suggested that cross-reactive memory joined.

Germline CDR1 reads SGHTA; CDR2 reads FQGNSA. This CDR3 comprises 16 residues. With 5 bases removed from V and 1 base from J, the gap between germline ends came to 17 bases. The sample comprised PBMCs or a T cell subset sorted from them (not recorded which). The V gene is TRBV7-2, the J gene TRBJ1-2; D may be TRBD1 (6 bases). The clonotype originates from an adult woman who had mild COVID-19 (a few samples of this study predate the infection). Cell type and time point are not known. The CDR3 sequence: CASSPRWKGGNYGYTF. The DNA of the CDR3 is TGTGCCAGCAGCCCCCGTTGGAAGGGGGGTAACTATGGCTACACCTTC. The full variable domain, with the rest looked up from reference TRBV7-2 and TRBJ1-2, is GAGVSQSPSNKVTEKGKDVELRCDPISGHTALYWYRQSLGQGLEFLIYFQGNSAPDKSGLPSDRFSAERTGGSVSTLTIQRTQQEDSAVYLCASSPRWKGGNYGYTFGSGTRLTVV.